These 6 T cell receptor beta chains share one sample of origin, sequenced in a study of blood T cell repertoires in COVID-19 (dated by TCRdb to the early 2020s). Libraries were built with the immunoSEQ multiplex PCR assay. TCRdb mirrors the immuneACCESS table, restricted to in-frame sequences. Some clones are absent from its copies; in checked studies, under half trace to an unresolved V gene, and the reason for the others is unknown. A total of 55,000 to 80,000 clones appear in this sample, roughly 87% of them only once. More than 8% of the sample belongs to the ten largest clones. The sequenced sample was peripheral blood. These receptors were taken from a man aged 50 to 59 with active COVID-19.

CDR3 DNA sequence: TGTGCCAGCAGCCGGTTTCCGTTTGGCTACACCTTC. It is translated as CASSRFPFGYTF. The rearrangement links TRBV2 to TRBJ1-2; D unclear. The V end lost 6 bases, the J end lost 7 bases, and 12 bases lay between the germline ends. This CDR3 has 12 residues. Germline assignment: CDR1 SNHLY and CDR2 FYNNEI.

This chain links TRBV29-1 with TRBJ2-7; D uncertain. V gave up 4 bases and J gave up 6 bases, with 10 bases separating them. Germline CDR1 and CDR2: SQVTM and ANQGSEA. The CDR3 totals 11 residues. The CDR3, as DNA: TGCAGCGTTGTTCTGGCCCGCGAGCAGTACTTC. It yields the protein CSVVLAREQYF.

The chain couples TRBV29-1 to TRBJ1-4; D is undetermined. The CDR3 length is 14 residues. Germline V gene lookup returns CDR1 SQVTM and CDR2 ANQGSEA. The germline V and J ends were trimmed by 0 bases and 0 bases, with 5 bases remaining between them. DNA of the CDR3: TGCAGCGTTGAAGATCATGCAACTAATGAAAAACTGTTTTTT. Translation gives CSVEDHATNEKLFF.

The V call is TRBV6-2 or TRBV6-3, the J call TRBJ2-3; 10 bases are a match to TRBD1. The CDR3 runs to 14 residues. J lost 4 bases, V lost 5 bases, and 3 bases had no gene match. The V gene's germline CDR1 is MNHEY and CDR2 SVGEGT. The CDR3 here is CASSTGQGADTQYF. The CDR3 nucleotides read TGTGCCAGCAGTACCGGACAGGGGGCAGATACGCAGTATTTT.

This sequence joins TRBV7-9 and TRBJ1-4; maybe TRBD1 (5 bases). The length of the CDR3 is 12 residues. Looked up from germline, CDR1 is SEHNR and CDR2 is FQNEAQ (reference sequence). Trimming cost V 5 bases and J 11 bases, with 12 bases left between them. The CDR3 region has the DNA TGTGCCAGCAGCCCAGGGTGGGATAAACTGTTTTTT. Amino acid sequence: CASSPGWDKLFF. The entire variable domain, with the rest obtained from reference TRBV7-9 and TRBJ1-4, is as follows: DTGVSQNPRHKITKRGQNVTFRCDPISEHNRLYWYRQTLGQGPEFLTYFQNEAQLEKSRLLSDRFSAERPKGSFSTLEIQRTEQGDSAMYLCASSPGWDKLFFGSGTQLSVL.

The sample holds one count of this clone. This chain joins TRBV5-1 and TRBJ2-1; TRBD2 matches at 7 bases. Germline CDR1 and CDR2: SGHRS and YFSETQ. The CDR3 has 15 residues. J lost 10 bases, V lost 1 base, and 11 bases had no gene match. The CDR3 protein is CASSLLQTGRREQFF. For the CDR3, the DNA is TGCGCCAGCAGCTTGCTTCAAACCGGGAGGCGAGAGCAGTTCTTC.